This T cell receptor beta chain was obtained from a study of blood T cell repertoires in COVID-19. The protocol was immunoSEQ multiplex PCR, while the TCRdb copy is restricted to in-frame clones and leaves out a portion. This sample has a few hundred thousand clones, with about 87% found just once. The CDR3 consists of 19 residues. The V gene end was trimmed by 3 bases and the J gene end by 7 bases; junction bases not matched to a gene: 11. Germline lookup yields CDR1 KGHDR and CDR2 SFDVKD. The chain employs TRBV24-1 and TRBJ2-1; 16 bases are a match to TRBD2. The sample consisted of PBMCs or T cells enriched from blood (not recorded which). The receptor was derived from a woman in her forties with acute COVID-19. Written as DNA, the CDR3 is TGTGCCACCAGTGATGCCCCCGGGACTAGCGGGAGGGGTTATAATGAGCAGTTCTTC. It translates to CATSDAPGTSGRGYNEQFF.